One T cell receptor beta chain is described in this entry. This record belongs to a study of blood T cell repertoires in COVID-19. Clones were read by immunoSEQ multiplex PCR, and TCRdb kept only the in-frame ones, dropping some. This sample has 200,000 to 250,000 clones, with approximately 80% found just once. The CDR3 extends over 13 amino acids. CDR1 and CDR2 from the germline V gene are SGHAT and FQNNGV. J lost 4 bases, V lost 7 bases, and 7 bases had no gene match. The sequenced material came from PBMCs or T cells enriched from blood (not recorded which). J is TRBJ2-7 and V is TRBV11-2; 7 nucleotides align to TRBD1. The origin of this receptor is a young man with acute COVID-19. This CDR3 is CASTLYRGYEQYF. The DNA of the CDR3 is TGTGCCAGCACCCTATACAGGGGTTACGAGCAGTACTTC.